The present entry profiles one T cell receptor beta chain with its context. The sample belongs to a study of OX40 agonist ivuxolimab in advanced cancers. Germline-derived CDR1 and CDR2 are SGHRS and YFSETQ. The CDR3 totals 18 residues. With 0 bases removed from V and 0 bases from J, the gap between germline ends came to 16 bases. Sequencing was performed with immunoSEQ multiplex PCR; in TCRdb, only in-frame clones are kept and a portion is missing. The table shows about 110,000 clones, with approximately 90% occurring only once. This sequence was found in an adult with an advanced solid tumor such as melanoma, head and neck, liver or kidney cancer. Sequenced material: CD4+ or CD8+ T cells sorted from blood, taken in a trial of the OX40 agonist ivuxolimab. The V and J genes are TRBV5-1 and TRBJ2-1, with a possible D match to TRBD1 (5 bases). Written as DNA, the CDR3 is TGCGCCAGCAGCTTGGCGGGCAGGGCGTCTAGCTCCTACAATGAGCAGTTCTTC. Protein product: CASSLAGRASSSYNEQFF.